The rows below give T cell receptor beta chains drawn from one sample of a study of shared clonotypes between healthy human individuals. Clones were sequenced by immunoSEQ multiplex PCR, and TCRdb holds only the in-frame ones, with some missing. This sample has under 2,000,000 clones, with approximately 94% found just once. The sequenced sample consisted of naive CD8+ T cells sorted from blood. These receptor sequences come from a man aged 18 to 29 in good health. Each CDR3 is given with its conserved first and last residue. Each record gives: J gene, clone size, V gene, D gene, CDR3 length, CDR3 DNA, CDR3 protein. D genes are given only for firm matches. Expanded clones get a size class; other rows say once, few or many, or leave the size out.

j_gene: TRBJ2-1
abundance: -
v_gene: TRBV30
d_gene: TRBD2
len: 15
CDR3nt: TGTGCCTGGAGTTGGGGTAGCGGGAGAGGCAATGAGCAGTTCTTC
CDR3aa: CAWSWGSGRGNEQFF

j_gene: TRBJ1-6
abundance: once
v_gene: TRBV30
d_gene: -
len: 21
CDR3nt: TGTGCCTGGAGTGATTTGGGTGGGGACGGGTTAGGGTTCTTCGAGAATTCACCCCTCCACTTT
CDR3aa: CAWSDLGGDGLGFFENSPLHF

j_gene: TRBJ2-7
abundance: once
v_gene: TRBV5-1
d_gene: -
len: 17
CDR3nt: TGCGCCAGCATAGTCGGGGGAAGGGCCTCTCAGACCTACGAGCAGTACTTC
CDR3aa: CASIVGGRASQTYEQYF

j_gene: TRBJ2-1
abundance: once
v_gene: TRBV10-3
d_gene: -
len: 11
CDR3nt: TGTGCCGCTATAACCTACAATGAGCAGTTCTTC
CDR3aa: CAAITYNEQFF

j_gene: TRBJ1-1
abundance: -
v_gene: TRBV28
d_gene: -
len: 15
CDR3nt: TGTGCCAGCAGTTCTTACAGGCAGGGGAACACTGAAGCTTTCTTT
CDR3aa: CASSSYRQGNTEAFF

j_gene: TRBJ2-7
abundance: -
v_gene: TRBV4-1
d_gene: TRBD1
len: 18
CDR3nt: TGCGCCAGCAGCCAAGAATTCGTCCAGGGGGCGGACGGGTACGAGCAGTACTTC
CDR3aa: CASSQEFVQGADGYEQYF

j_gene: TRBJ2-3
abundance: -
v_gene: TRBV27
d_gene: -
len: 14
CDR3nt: TGTGCCAGCAGTCCTCTGGGGGGCACAGATACGCAGTATTTT
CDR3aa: CASSPLGGTDTQYF

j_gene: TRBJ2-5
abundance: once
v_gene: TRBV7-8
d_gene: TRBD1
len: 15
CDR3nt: TGTGCCAGCAGCTTGGCCGGGACAGGGGGCGAGACCCAGTACTTC
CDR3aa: CASSLAGTGGETQYF

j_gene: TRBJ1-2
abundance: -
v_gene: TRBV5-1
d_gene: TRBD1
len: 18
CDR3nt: TGCGCCAGCAGGCCGACTGCCGGCAGGACAGGGACTAACTATGGCTACACCTTC
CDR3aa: CASRPTAGRTGTNYGYTF

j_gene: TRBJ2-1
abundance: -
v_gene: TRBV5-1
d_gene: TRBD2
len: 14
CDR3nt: TGCGCCAGCAGCTTGCGCGGGAGGTACAATGAGCAGTTCTTC
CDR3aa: CASSLRGRYNEQFF

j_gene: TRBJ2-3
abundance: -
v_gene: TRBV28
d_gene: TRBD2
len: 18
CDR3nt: TGTGCCAGCAGTTACAATTCTAATAGCGGGGGGCCGGGAGATACGCAGTATTTT
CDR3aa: CASSYNSNSGGPGDTQYF

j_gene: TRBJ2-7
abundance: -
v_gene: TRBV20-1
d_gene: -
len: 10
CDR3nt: TGCAGTGCTATGGGGAACGAGCAGTACTTC
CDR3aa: CSAMGNEQYF

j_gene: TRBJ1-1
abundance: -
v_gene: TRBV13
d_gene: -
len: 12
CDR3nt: TGTGCCAGCAGCTTGGGGGACTTCGAAGCTTTCTTT
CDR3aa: CASSLGDFEAFF

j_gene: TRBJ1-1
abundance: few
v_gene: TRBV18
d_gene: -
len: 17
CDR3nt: TGTGCCAGCTCACCTTTGGACGGGAGCTTTATGAACACTGAAGCTTTCTTT
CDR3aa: CASSPLDGSFMNTEAFF

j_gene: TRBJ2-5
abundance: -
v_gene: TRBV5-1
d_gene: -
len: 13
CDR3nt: TGCGCCAGCAGCCCAGCGATCCAAGAGACCCAGTACTTC
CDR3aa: CASSPAIQETQYF

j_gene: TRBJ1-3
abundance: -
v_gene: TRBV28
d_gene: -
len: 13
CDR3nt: TGTGCCAGCAGTTTGGGACCTGGAAACACCATATATTTT
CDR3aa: CASSLGPGNTIYF